These T cell receptor beta chains were read from a single sample in a study of cytomegalovirus exposure and HLA in healthy donors. Profiled with immunoSEQ multiplex PCR; TCRdb holds only in-frame clones, not every one. The sample records 90,000 to 120,000 clones, under 80% being singletons. The sample was PBMCs. Receptors were obtained from a woman aged 35 to 49 in good health and CMV-seropositive. The CDR3 runs from the conserved cysteine through the conserved F or W. The D gene is left open where the match is weak. Size tells how often a clone was seen (once, few, many) or the class of an expanded clone, and some rows leave it out.

clone size	D gene	J gene	V gene	CDR3 protein	CDR3 DNA
NA	NA	TRBJ1-1	TRBV19	CASSISRSTVTEAFF	TGTGCCAGTAGTATTAGCCGGTCAACCGTAACTGAAGCTTTCTTT
once	NA	TRBJ1-1	TRBV7-9	CASSLEPGTEAFF	TGTGCCAGCAGCTTAGAACCCGGGACTGAAGCTTTCTTT
NA	TRBD1	TRBJ1-1	TRBV15	CATSRGRGGWTEAFF	TGTGCCACCAGCAGGGGTCGAGGGGGCTGGACTGAAGCTTTCTTT
NA	NA	TRBJ2-7	TRBV6-5	CASSPPRGAPYEQYF	TGTGCCAGCAGCCCGCCCAGGGGCGCACCTTACGAGCAGTACTTC
once	TRBD2	TRBJ2-2	TRBV4-1	CASSLSPSGGVNTGELFF	TGCGCCAGCAGCCTAAGTCCTAGCGGGGGCGTAAACACCGGGGAGCTGTTTTTT
NA	NA	TRBJ1-5	TRBV10-3	CAIRRNGDSNQPQHF	TGTGCCATCAGGCGGAACGGAGATAGCAATCAGCCCCAGCATTTT
NA	NA	TRBJ2-6	TRBV25-1	CASSDPASAGANVLTF	TGCGCCAGCAGTGACCCGGCCAGCGCTGGGGCCAACGTCCTGACTTTC
NA	NA	TRBJ2-7	TRBV2	CASTMGGSYEQYF	TGTGCCAGCACGATGGGGGGCTCCTACGAGCAGTACTTC
NA	TRBD1	TRBJ1-1	TRBV6-6	CASSGRTGGTEAFF	TGTGCCAGCAGTGGCCGGACAGGGGGCACTGAAGCTTTCTTT
NA	TRBD1	TRBJ1-6	TRBV2	CASQIGTGLSYNSPLHF	TGTGCCAGCCAGATCGGGACAGGGCTCTCCTATAATTCACCCCTCCACTTT
NA	NA	TRBJ1-1	TRBV5-1	CASSLAPGNTEAFF	TGCGCCAGCAGCTTGGCCCCAGGGAACACTGAAGCTTTCTTT
once	NA	TRBJ1-3	TRBV11-1	CASQRQVGNTIYF	TGTGCCAGCCAACGACAGGTTGGAAACACCATATATTTT
NA	TRBD1	TRBJ1-2	TRBV14	CASSQQTGGGYTF	TGTGCCAGCAGCCAACAGACAGGGGGCGGCTACACCTTC
NA	NA	TRBJ2-7	TRBV7-6	CASSPRAGSSYEQYF	TGTGCCAGCAGCCCAAGGGCGGGGAGCTCCTACGAGCAGTACTTC
NA	TRBD1	TRBJ2-7	TRBV6-1	CASRTRDRSPYEQYF	TGTGCCAGCAGAACGCGGGACAGGTCACCCTACGAGCAGTACTTC
few	TRBD2	TRBJ2-1	TRBV19	CASSIGGRGVYNEQFF	TGTGCCAGTAGTATTGGGGGGCGGGGGGTCTACAATGAGCAGTTCTTC
NA	TRBD1	TRBJ2-5	TRBV5-1	CASSLPGQGAGVQETQYF	TGCGCCAGCAGCTTGCCGGGACAGGGGGCAGGGGTGCAAGAGACCCAGTACTTC
once	NA	TRBJ2-5	TRBV7-9	CASSSLAVETQYF	TGTGCCAGCAGCTCACTAGCTGTCGAGACCCAGTACTTC
NA	NA	TRBJ1-1	TRBV18	CASSPKTGRVRTEAFF	TGTGCCAGCTCACCAAAGACGGGCAGGGTAAGAACTGAAGCTTTCTTT
NA	TRBD1	TRBJ1-2	TRBV27	CASSFQGADGYTF	TGTGCCAGCAGTTTTCAGGGGGCAGATGGCTACACCTTC
NA	NA	TRBJ1-1	TRBV5-4	CASSLKGRLNTEAFF	TGTGCCAGCAGCTTGAAGGGGCGGCTGAACACTGAAGCTTTCTTT
NA	TRBD2	TRBJ2-3	TRBV30	CAWVPGLASTDTQYF	TGTGCCTGGGTTCCGGGACTAGCGAGCACAGATACGCAGTATTTT
NA	TRBD1	TRBJ1-1	TRBV5-6	CASSSFGQGATEAFF	TGTGCCAGCAGCTCATTCGGACAGGGGGCCACTGAAGCTTTCTTT
NA	NA	TRBJ1-5	TRBV7-2	CASSLTVDQPQHF	TGTGCCAGCAGCTTAACGGTCGATCAGCCCCAGCATTTT
NA	TRBD1	TRBJ1-2	TRBV7-2	CASSWTGGGYTF	TGTGCCAGCAGCTGGACAGGGGGCGGCTACACCTTC
once	TRBD1	TRBJ1-2	TRBV19	CASSRTGPNYGYTF	TGTGCCAGTAGTCGGACAGGGCCCAACTATGGCTACACCTTC
once	TRBD1	TRBJ1-1	TRBV5-8	CASSLGGQRTEAFF	TGTGCCAGCAGCCTGGGGGGACAGCGGACTGAAGCTTTCTTT
NA	NA	TRBJ2-7	TRBV5-1	CASSLAGDTTEQYF	TGCGCCAGCAGCTTGGCCGGGGATACGACCGAGCAGTACTTC
NA	NA	TRBJ2-3	TRBV19	CASSPQAPDTQYF	TGTGCCAGTAGCCCACAGGCGCCAGATACGCAGTATTTT
few	TRBD2	TRBJ2-5	TRBV13	CASSLSPGLAGGQETQYF	TGTGCCAGCAGCTTAAGTCCGGGACTAGCGGGGGGGCAAGAGACCCAGTACTTC
NA	NA	TRBJ2-1	TRBV9	CASSVASGIDEQFF	TGTGCCAGCAGCGTAGCTTCGGGGATCGATGAGCAGTTCTTC
NA	TRBD2	TRBJ2-3	TRBV29-1	CSATGLASTDTQYF	TGCAGCGCTACGGGACTAGCGAGCACAGATACGCAGTATTTT
few	TRBD1	TRBJ1-2	TRBV6-6	CASRDRGPGGYTF	TGTGCCAGCAGGGACAGGGGGCCGGGCGGCTACACCTTC
NA	NA	TRBJ1-5	TRBV7-9	CASSPWEARGPQHF	TGTGCCAGCAGCCCATGGGAGGCCCGGGGGCCCCAGCATTTT
NA	TRBD1	TRBJ2-7	TRBV6-1	CASSDRDRSYEQYF	TGTGCCAGCAGCGACAGGGACCGATCCTACGAGCAGTACTTC
few	TRBD2	TRBJ2-3	TRBV18	CASSLGLAGADTQYF	TGTGCCAGCTCACTCGGACTAGCGGGGGCTGATACGCAGTATTTT
NA	NA	TRBJ2-6	TRBV5-4	CASSYLAVVGGANVLTF	TGTGCCAGCAGCTACCTAGCAGTGGTGGGAGGGGCCAACGTCCTGACTTTC
NA	TRBD2	TRBJ2-1	TRBV10-3	CAMGLALSEQFF	TGTGCCATGGGACTAGCTCTCAGTGAGCAGTTCTTC
NA	NA	TRBJ1-2	TRBV30	CAWSVGDGYTF	TGTGCCTGGAGTGTGGGAGATGGCTACACCTTC
NA	NA	TRBJ1-3	TRBV6-1	CASSEASTGGNTIYF	TGTGCCAGCAGTGAAGCATCGACAGGTGGAAACACCATATATTTT
NA	TRBD1	TRBJ1-1	TRBV7-3	CASRQGLNTEAFF	TGTGCCAGTCGACAGGGCTTGAACACTGAAGCTTTCTTT
NA	NA	TRBJ1-6	TRBV7-8	CASSLAEGANSPLHF	TGTGCCAGCAGCTTAGCGGAGGGCGCAAACTCACCCCTCCACTTT
NA	TRBD1	TRBJ2-1	TRBV29-1	CSVEGTGLNEQFF	TGCAGCGTTGAAGGGACAGGGCTTAATGAGCAGTTCTTC
NA	TRBD1	TRBJ1-4	TRBV6-6	CASSLPPGQTEKLFF	TGTGCCAGCAGCCTACCACCGGGACAGACTGAAAAACTGTTTTTT
NA	TRBD1	TRBJ2-5	TRBV7-2	CASSSGTGGRGTQYF	TGTGCCAGCAGCTCCGGGACAGGGGGTAGAGGGACCCAGTACTTC
NA	TRBD1	TRBJ1-1	TRBV2	CASSLDRGTEAFF	TGTGCCAGCAGTTTGGACAGGGGCACTGAAGCTTTCTTT
NA	NA	TRBJ2-5	TRBV11-2	CASSPVLETQYF	TGTGCCAGCAGCCCCGTGTTAGAGACCCAGTACTTC
NA	NA	TRBJ1-1	TRBV18	CASSPMGQNTEAFF	TGTGCCAGCTCACCGATGGGACAGAACACTGAAGCTTTCTTT
NA	NA	TRBJ1-2	TRBV19	CASSQQGIDGYTF	TGTGCCAGTAGTCAACAGGGTATAGATGGCTACACCTTC
NA	NA	TRBJ2-2	TRBV7-3	CASRQGGNTGELFF	TGTGCCAGCAGGCAGGGAGGGAACACCGGGGAGCTGTTTTTT
NA	NA	TRBJ1-5	TRBV30	CAWSAQDRQPQHF	TGTGCCTGGAGTGCCCAGGATCGGCAGCCCCAGCATTTT
NA	NA	TRBJ1-1	TRBV6-1	CASQTPLNTEAFF	TGTGCCAGTCAGACACCCTTGAACACTGAAGCTTTCTTT
NA	NA	TRBJ2-7	TRBV7-9	CASSQLGLYEQYF	TGTGCCAGCAGCCAACTCGGACTTTACGAGCAGTACTTC
NA	NA	TRBJ1-2	TRBV30	CAWSTLGGVRGYTF	TGTGCCTGGAGTACACTGGGGGGGGTGCGTGGCTACACCTTC
NA	TRBD1	TRBJ1-2	TRBV6-5	CASMLLGQSNYGYTF	TGTGCCAGCATGCTACTGGGACAGTCGAACTATGGCTACACCTTC
once	NA	TRBJ1-1	TRBV5-1	CASSFVSGGWTEAFF	TGCGCCAGCAGCTTCGTAAGCGGGGGATGGACTGAAGCTTTCTTT
few	NA	TRBJ2-4	TRBV29-1	CSVRSLAKNIQYF	TGCAGCGTTAGAAGCCTAGCCAAAAACATTCAGTACTTC
once	TRBD1	TRBJ1-2	TRBV5-1	CASSPRKGQTNYGYTF	TGCGCCAGCAGCCCTAGGAAGGGACAGACAAACTATGGCTACACCTTC
few	TRBD2	TRBJ2-7	TRBV7-6	CASSREGRAYEQYF	TGTGCCAGCAGCCGAGAGGGGAGGGCCTACGAGCAGTACTTC